This TCR beta chain was observed in a study of shared clonotypes between healthy human individuals. The wider study: Each donor contributed plates that comprised three CD4 naive, three CD4 memory, two CD8 naive and one CD8 memory.

This clone occurred a few times. The antigen is unknown. Assay: immunoSEQ multiplex PCR; the TCRdb copy retains only in-frame clones and omits some. The sample carries millions of clones, approximately 94% recorded once. Study-level findings and limits: A reduction in generation probabilities was seen for non-shared clonotypes relative to those shared by all four donors. Only blood underwent sampling, and tissue repertoires likely differ.

V was pared by 3 bases and J by 4 bases, with 9 bases between. The germline CDR1 and CDR2 sequences are SEHNR and FQNEAQ (reference sequence). The CDR3 extends over 14 amino acids. The naive CD8 subset, CD45RO-negative cells positively selected for CCR7, excluded terminally differentiated effector memory CD45RA+ cells. Free of recent acute infections or vaccinations, the donors were healthy HIV-negative adults. Sequencing was done on a sample of naive CD8+ T cells sorted from blood. The chain employs TRBV7-9 and TRBJ1-4; D is unclear. The sequence came from a man aged 18 to 30 in good health. The CDR3 DNA is TGTGCCAGCAGCTTCCCGGCACTTAATGAAAAACTGTTTTTT. Its translation is CASSFPALNEKLFF.